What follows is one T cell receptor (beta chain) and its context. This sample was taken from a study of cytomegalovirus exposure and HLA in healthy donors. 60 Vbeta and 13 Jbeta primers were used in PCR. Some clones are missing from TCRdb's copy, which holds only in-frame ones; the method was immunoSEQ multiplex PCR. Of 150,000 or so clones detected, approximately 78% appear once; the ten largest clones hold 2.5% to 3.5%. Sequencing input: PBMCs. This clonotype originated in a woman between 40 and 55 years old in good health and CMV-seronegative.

CDR3 region: CASRTTAGNTIYF. In DNA form, the CDR3 reads TGTGCCAGCAGAACGACAGCTGGAAACACCATATATTTT. The gene calls are TRBV16 and TRBJ1-3; perhaps TRBD1 as D (5 bases). Trimming cost V 6 bases and J 2 bases, with 8 bases left between them. Germline CDR1 and CDR2: KGHSY and FQNENV. The CDR3 length is 13 residues.